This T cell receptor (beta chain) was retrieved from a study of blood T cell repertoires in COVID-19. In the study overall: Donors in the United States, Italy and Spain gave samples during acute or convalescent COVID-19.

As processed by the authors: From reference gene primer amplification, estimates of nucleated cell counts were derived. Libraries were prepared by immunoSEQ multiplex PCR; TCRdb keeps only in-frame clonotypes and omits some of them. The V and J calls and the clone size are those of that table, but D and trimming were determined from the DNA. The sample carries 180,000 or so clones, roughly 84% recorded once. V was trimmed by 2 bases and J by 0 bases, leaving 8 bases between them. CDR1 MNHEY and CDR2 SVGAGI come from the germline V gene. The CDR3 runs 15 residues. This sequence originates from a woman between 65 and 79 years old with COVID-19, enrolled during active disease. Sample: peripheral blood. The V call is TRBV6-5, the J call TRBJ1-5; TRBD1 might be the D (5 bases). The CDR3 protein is CASSYGGTSNQPQHF. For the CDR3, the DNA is TGTGCCAGCAGTTACGGGGGGACTAGCAATCAGCCCCAGCATTTT.